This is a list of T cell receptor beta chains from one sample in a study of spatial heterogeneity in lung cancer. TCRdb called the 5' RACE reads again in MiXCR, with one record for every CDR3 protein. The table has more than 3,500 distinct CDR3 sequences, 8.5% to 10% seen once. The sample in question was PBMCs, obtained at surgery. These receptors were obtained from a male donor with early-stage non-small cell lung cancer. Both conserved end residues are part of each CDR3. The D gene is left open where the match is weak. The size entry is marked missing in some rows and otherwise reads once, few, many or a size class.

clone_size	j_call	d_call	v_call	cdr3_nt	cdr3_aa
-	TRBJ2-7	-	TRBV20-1	TGCAGTGCTAGAATTACCTACGAGCAGTACTTC	CSARITYEQYF
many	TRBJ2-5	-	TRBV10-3	TGTGCCATCAGTGAGCCCCAGGCCGCACAAGAGACCCAGTACTTC	CAISEPQAAQETQYF
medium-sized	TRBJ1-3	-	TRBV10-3	TGTGCCATCAGGGAGAGCTCTGGAAACACCATATATTTT	CAIRESSGNTIYF
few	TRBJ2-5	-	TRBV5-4	TGTGCCAGCAGCTTTAAGGGGGGTGCCTGGAAGACCCAGTACTTC	CASSFKGGAWKTQYF
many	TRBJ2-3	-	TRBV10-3	TGTGCCATCAGTGAGATGAGCACAGATACGCAGTATTTT	CAISEMSTDTQYF
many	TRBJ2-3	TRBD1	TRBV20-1	TGCAGTGCTAGACAGGGGGGCACAGATACGCAGTATTTT	CSARQGGTDTQYF
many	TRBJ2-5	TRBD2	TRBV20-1	TGCAGTGCTAGAGATCTGAGACTAGCGGAAGAGACCCAGTACTTC	CSARDLRLAEETQYF
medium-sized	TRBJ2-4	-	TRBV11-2	TGTGCCAGCAGCTTAGCAAGGGTAACGTCATCTGCCAAAAACATTCAGTACTTC	CASSLARVTSSAKNIQYF
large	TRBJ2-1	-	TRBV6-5	TGTGCCAGCAGTTGGGGGAGAGACAATGAGCAGTTCTTC	CASSWGRDNEQFF
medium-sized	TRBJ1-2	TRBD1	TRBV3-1	TGTGCCAGCAGCCCCACGGGACAGGGGGTCTTATCTTATGGCTACACCTTC	CASSPTGQGVLSYGYTF
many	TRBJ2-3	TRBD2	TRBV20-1	TGCAGTGTTGGACTAGCGGGGGCCGATACGCAGTATTTT	CSVGLAGADTQYF
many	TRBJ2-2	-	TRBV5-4	TGTGCCAGCAGCCAGAAGCGGGTTAACACCGGGGAGCTGTTTTTT	CASSQKRVNTGELFF
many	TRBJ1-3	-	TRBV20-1	TGCAGTGCTAGACCCTCCCCGGTTGGAAACACCATATATTTT	CSARPSPVGNTIYF
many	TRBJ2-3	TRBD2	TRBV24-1	TGTGCCACCAGTGATCGAGCGGGGGGCCCAGATACGCAGTATTTT	CATSDRAGGPDTQYF
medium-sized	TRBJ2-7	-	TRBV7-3	TGTGCCAGCAGCTTAACAGGGACCTACGAACAGTACTTC	CASSLTGTYEQYF
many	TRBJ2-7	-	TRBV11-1	TGTGCCAGCAGCCTAGCCGGGGCAGGCTACGAGCAGTACTTC	CASSLAGAGYEQYF
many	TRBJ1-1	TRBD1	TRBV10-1	TGCGCCAGCAGTGGGACAGGGGGCATGGTGCTATCAAAAAGGTCCGCGGGAGCTTTCTTT	CASSGTGGMVLSKRSAGAFF
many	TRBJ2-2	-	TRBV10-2	TGCGCCAGCACCCCAGGACTAACACCCGGGGAGCTGTTTTTT	CASTPGLTPGELFF
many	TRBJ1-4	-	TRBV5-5	TGTGCCAGCAGCGTCGCACATGAAAAACTGTTTTTT	CASSVAHEKLFF
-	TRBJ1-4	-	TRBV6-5	TGTGCCAGCAGTTACTCGACCGGAGGGGCTAATGAAAAACTGTTTTTT	CASSYSTGGANEKLFF
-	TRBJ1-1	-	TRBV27	TGTGCCAGCAGTTTGAGAGAAAACACTGAAGCTTTCTTT	CASSLRENTEAFF
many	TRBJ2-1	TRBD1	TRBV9	TGTGCCAGCAGCGTAGCTAGGGACAGGGGTCGTGAGCAGTTCTTC	CASSVARDRGREQFF
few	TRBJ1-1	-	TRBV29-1	TGCAGCTACACCCAGGGAGCAGTAACTGAAGCTTTCTTT	CSYTQGAVTEAFF
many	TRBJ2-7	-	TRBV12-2	TGTGCAAGTCGCTTATTACCGCCGGGACCCCATAAGTACGAGCAGTACTTC	CASRLLPPGPHKYEQYF
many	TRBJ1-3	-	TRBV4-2	TGTGCCAGCAGCCAGGGGCTAAATAGTTTTGGAAACACCATATATTTT	CASSQGLNSFGNTIYF
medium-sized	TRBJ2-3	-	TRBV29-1	TGCAGCGTTGATAAACCCTCCTTTGGCGGGCCGGGCCTAGATACGCAGTATTTT	CSVDKPSFGGPGLDTQYF
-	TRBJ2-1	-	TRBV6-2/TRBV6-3	TGTGCCAGCAGTCTACGGGAAGGGGGCTCCTACAATGAGCAGTTCTTC	CASSLREGGSYNEQFF